This is a list of T cell receptor beta chains from one sample in a study of cytomegalovirus exposure and HLA in healthy donors. The assay was immunoSEQ multiplex PCR, and TCRdb's table has in-frame clones only and misses some. Of roughly 140,000 clones in the sample, about 80% were seen once. The sample comprised PBMCs. These receptors were obtained from a man aged 35 to 55 in good health and CMV-seropositive. Each CDR3 is given with its conserved first and last residue. A D gene is named only where the DNA matches it firmly. Where a row states a size, it is once, few, many or the class of an expanded clone; other rows omit it.

DNA	CDR3	J	size	length	V	D
TGTGCCAGCAGAGCGGCGCACGACTCTGGGGCCAACGTCCTGACTTTC	CASRAAHDSGANVLTF	TRBJ2-6	NA	16	TRBV21-1	NA
TGTGCCAGCAGCCGGGACACTTCGAACACTGAAGCTTTCTTT	CASSRDTSNTEAFF	TRBJ1-1	NA	14	TRBV7-6	NA
TGTGCCAGCAGCCAAGATTCGAGGACAGCGAACACTGAAGCTTTCTTT	CASSQDSRTANTEAFF	TRBJ1-1	NA	16	TRBV4-2	NA
TGTGCCAGCAGCCCCCGAGCAGGGCGAACTGAAGCTTTCTTT	CASSPRAGRTEAFF	TRBJ1-1	NA	14	TRBV6-5	NA
TGTGCCAGAAGCCGGGGGACAGACTACGAGCAGTACTTC	CARSRGTDYEQYF	TRBJ2-7	NA	13	TRBV5-3	NA
TGCGCCAGCAGCCTTCGGGACAGGGAAATAGGGGAGACCCAGTACTTC	CASSLRDREIGETQYF	TRBJ2-5	NA	16	TRBV5-1	TRBD1
TGTGCCATCAGTGAGGAGGCTGAAAAACTGTTTTTT	CAISEEAEKLFF	TRBJ1-4	NA	12	TRBV10-3	NA
TGCGCCAGCAGTCCTCTGCGGGAGATCACCGGGGAGCTGTTTTTT	CASSPLREITGELFF	TRBJ2-2	NA	15	TRBV10-1	TRBD2
TGTGCCAGCAGCTTAGCACAGTTTCATAATACGCAGTATTTT	CASSLAQFHNTQYF	TRBJ2-3	NA	14	TRBV13	NA
TGCGCCAGCAGCCAACGCGGGAGCACAGATACGCAGTATTTT	CASSQRGSTDTQYF	TRBJ2-3	few	14	TRBV4-1	NA
TGCGCCAGCAGCAGGCATAGGAGCGCTAATGAAAAACTGTTTTTT	CASSRHRSANEKLFF	TRBJ1-4	once	15	TRBV5-1	NA
TGTGCCAGCAGCGCTACAGGCACAGATACGCAGTATTTT	CASSATGTDTQYF	TRBJ2-3	NA	13	TRBV7-3	NA
TGTGCCAGCAGTTACAGCGGTGCCAAACTGTTTTTT	CASSYSGAKLFF	TRBJ1-4	few	12	TRBV6-6	NA
TGTGCCAGCAGCTATAGCGGCCATTCCTACAATGAGCAGTTCTTC	CASSYSGHSYNEQFF	TRBJ2-1	NA	15	TRBV11-2	NA
TGTGCCAGCAGCGGAGGACAGGGCTATGGCTACACCTTC	CASSGGQGYGYTF	TRBJ1-2	NA	13	TRBV9	TRBD1
TGTGCCAGCAGGGGGGAGGTGGGTGGCACAGATACGCAGTATTTT	CASRGEVGGTDTQYF	TRBJ2-3	NA	15	TRBV6-1	NA
TGTGCCAGTAGTAAAACGGCGGCAGGGCGGTTTGGGAACACCATATATTTT	CASSKTAAGRFGNTIYF	TRBJ1-3	few	17	TRBV19	NA
TGTGCCAGCTCCCAATCCCAGGGGGCCGCCTCTGGAAACACCATATATTTT	CASSQSQGAASGNTIYF	TRBJ1-3	NA	17	TRBV18	TRBD1
TGTGCCAGCAGTGAGGGGACAGCTAACACTGAAGCTTTCTTT	CASSEGTANTEAFF	TRBJ1-1	NA	14	TRBV25-1	TRBD1
TGTGCTAGTGGTTTGTGGGACAGGGCTGGGGAGCAGTACTTC	CASGLWDRAGEQYF	TRBJ2-7	NA	14	TRBV12-5	TRBD1
TGTGCCAGCAGTTTAAGAGGGTATGGCTACACCTTC	CASSLRGYGYTF	TRBJ1-2	NA	12	TRBV27	NA
TGTGCCAGCAGCTTGGGGCAGATTTCTGGGGCCAACGTCCTGACTTTC	CASSLGQISGANVLTF	TRBJ2-6	NA	16	TRBV11-3	NA
TGTGCCAGCAGTTCCGCGGGGAACACCATATATTTT	CASSSAGNTIYF	TRBJ1-3	once	12	TRBV6-5	NA
TGTGCCAGCAGCGGCACCGGGACAGGGAGCTATGGCTACACCTTC	CASSGTGTGSYGYTF	TRBJ1-2	NA	15	TRBV9	TRBD1
TGTGCCGGACAGGGTGGTGGCTCCACAGATACGCAGTATTTT	CAGQGGGSTDTQYF	TRBJ2-3	NA	14	TRBV2	TRBD1
TGTGCCAGCAGCCTGGCCCGGGGGATGAACACTGAAGCTTTCTTT	CASSLARGMNTEAFF	TRBJ1-1	NA	15	TRBV7-2	NA
TGTGCCAGCAGTTCCCGGACAGGGAATTTCTATGGCTACACCTTC	CASSSRTGNFYGYTF	TRBJ1-2	NA	15	TRBV27	TRBD1
TGTGCTAGTGGTTTATCAGGTCCAGATACGCAGTATTTT	CASGLSGPDTQYF	TRBJ2-3	NA	13	TRBV12-5	NA
TGTGCCAGCAGACCCCGGGGACAGCAAAACACTGAAGCTTTCTTT	CASRPRGQQNTEAFF	TRBJ1-1	NA	15	TRBV27	TRBD1
TGTGCCAGCAGTGAAGCACGGGGGGAGAGGTCACCCCTCCACTTT	CASSEARGERSPLHF	TRBJ1-6	NA	15	TRBV6-1	NA
TGCGCCAGCAGCCATGGCGGGTACAGGGGTATTTCTACTGAAAAACTGTTTTTT	CASSHGGYRGISTEKLFF	TRBJ1-4	once	18	TRBV4-1	TRBD1
TGTGCCAGCAGCCAAGAACCGGGAGGGCCTTACGAGCAGTACTTC	CASSQEPGGPYEQYF	TRBJ2-7	once	15	TRBV14	TRBD2
TGTGCCAGCACCCGGGGCGGGAGGGCGAGAGATACGCAGTATTTT	CASTRGGRARDTQYF	TRBJ2-3	NA	15	TRBV6-5	TRBD2
TGCGCCAGCACCTCTAAGCCCGTACAGGGAGGGACTATGGAGACCCAGTACTTC	CASTSKPVQGGTMETQYF	TRBJ2-5	NA	18	TRBV4-1	NA
TGTGCCAGTAGTCTTAGGACTAGCGGGAGGTCCTACGAGCAGTACTTC	CASSLRTSGRSYEQYF	TRBJ2-7	NA	16	TRBV19	TRBD2
TGTGCCAGCAGTGAAGTAATAGCCGGCTCTGGCTACACCTTC	CASSEVIAGSGYTF	TRBJ1-2	NA	14	TRBV6-1	NA
TGTGCCAGCAGTTACGCCGGGGGGAGCAATCAGCCCCAGCATTTT	CASSYAGGSNQPQHF	TRBJ1-5	once	15	TRBV6-5	NA
TGTGCCAGCAGCCTCTGGTCTGCCCCGGGGGTCTACGAGCAGTACTTC	CASSLWSAPGVYEQYF	TRBJ2-7	NA	16	TRBV7-9	NA
TGTGCCAGCAGCCCAGAGTTAGCGTACGCAGAGACCCAGTACTTC	CASSPELAYAETQYF	TRBJ2-5	NA	15	TRBV7-9	NA
TGTGCCAGCTCACCACCGGTGCCTAGCCAGTACGAGCAGTACTTC	CASSPPVPSQYEQYF	TRBJ2-7	NA	15	TRBV18	NA
TGTGCCTGGAGTGTGGAGGGAGGCACTGAAGCTTTCTTT	CAWSVEGGTEAFF	TRBJ1-1	NA	13	TRBV30	NA
TGTGCCAGCAGTCTACAGGGTTACTCTGGGGCCAACGTCCTGACTTTC	CASSLQGYSGANVLTF	TRBJ2-6	NA	16	TRBV2	NA
TGTGCCAGCACCCCCAGGGGGTACCAAGAGACCCAGTACTTC	CASTPRGYQETQYF	TRBJ2-5	NA	14	TRBV5-5	TRBD1
TGTGCCAGCTCACCATCGAGCAGGTCTCAGCCCCAGCATTTT	CASSPSSRSQPQHF	TRBJ1-5	NA	14	TRBV18	NA
TGTGCCAGCACCTTACTAGGTGCGGGGCTCAGGCTGTACTTC	CASTLLGAGLRLYF	TRBJ2-7	NA	14	TRBV27	NA
TGTGCCACCAGCTTCGGGACAGGGTTACGACAGCCCCAGCATTTT	CATSFGTGLRQPQHF	TRBJ1-5	once	15	TRBV15	TRBD1
TGTGCCAGCAGCACGACAGGGCGCACCGGGGAGCTGTTTTTT	CASSTTGRTGELFF	TRBJ2-2	NA	14	TRBV14	TRBD1
TGTGCCTGGGGTTCCGGGACAGGCTACAATGAGCAGTTCTTC	CAWGSGTGYNEQFF	TRBJ2-1	few	14	TRBV30	TRBD1
TGTGCCAGCAGCCGCCGAACCTACACAGATACGCAGTATTTT	CASSRRTYTDTQYF	TRBJ2-3	NA	14	TRBV14	NA
TGTGCCAGCAGTTGGGGCAGGGGCTCCGGTGGCTACACCTTC	CASSWGRGSGGYTF	TRBJ1-2	NA	14	TRBV6-5	NA
TGCGCCAGCAGCAAAGGGACAGACTCACCCCACACCTTC	CASSKGTDSPHTF	TRBJ1-2	NA	13	TRBV5-1	TRBD1
TGTGCCAGCTCACCGTCGGGACTAGCGGGAGGGTGGTACGAGCAGTACTTC	CASSPSGLAGGWYEQYF	TRBJ2-7	NA	17	TRBV18	TRBD2
TGTGCCAGCAGTAGTGGACAGTACTATAATTCACCCCTCCACTTT	CASSSGQYYNSPLHF	TRBJ1-6	NA	15	TRBV27	NA
TGCGCCAGCAGTAGGGACAATAATGAAAAACTGTTTTTT	CASSRDNNEKLFF	TRBJ1-4	once	13	TRBV5-1	NA
TGTGCCTCATCCGAGCGTAGCAATCAGCCCCAGCATTTT	CASSERSNQPQHF	TRBJ1-5	NA	13	TRBV30	NA